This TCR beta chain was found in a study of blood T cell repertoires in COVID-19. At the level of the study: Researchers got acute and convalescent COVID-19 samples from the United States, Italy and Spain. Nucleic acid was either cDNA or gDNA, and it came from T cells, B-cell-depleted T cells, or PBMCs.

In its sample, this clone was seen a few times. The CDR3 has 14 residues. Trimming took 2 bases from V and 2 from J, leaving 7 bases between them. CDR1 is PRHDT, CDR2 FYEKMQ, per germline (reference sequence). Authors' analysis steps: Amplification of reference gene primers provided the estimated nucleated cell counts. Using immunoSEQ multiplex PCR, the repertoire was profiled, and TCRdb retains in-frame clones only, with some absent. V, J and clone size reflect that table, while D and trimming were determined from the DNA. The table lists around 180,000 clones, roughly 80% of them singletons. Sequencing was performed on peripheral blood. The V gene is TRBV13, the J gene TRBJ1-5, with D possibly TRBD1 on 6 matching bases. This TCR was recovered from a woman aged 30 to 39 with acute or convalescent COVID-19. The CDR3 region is CASSLRTGNQPQHF. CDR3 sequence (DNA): TGTGCCAGCAGCTTAAGGACAGGCAATCAGCCCCAGCATTTT.